A single sample is the source of the 20 T cell receptor beta chains below, sequenced in a study of T cell clones after liver transplantation. Only in-frame clones appear in the TCRdb table, and some are missing; sequencing was by immunoSEQ multiplex PCR. The repertoire consists of approximately 22,000 clones, with around 93% occurring once and the leading ten covering roughly 25%. The sequencing used CD8+ T cells from blood, collected 25 months after liver transplant. These receptors were taken from a human patient who received a liver transplant. Among the T cells, some may be from the graft donor.

The chain joins TRBV7-8 to TRBJ2-7; D not certain. This CDR3 comprises 15 residues. Germline loops: CDR1 SGHVS, CDR2 FQNEAQ. The ends were cut back, 5 bases at V and 1 base at J, with 15 bases in the middle. The CDR3 sequence: CASSLGGAASYEQYF. CDR3 nucleotide sequence: TGTGCCAGCAGCCTCGGCGGAGCCGCGTCCTACGAGCAGTACTTC.

This chain connects TRBV21-1 to TRBJ2-3; TRBD2 is the table's D call, not checked against the DNA. TRBV21-1 is given as a pseudogene. The CDR3 is 12 amino acids. CDR3 sequence: CASSPGTDTQYF. In DNA form, the CDR3 reads TGTGCCAGCAGCCCGGGAACCGATACGCAGTATTTT.

The chain recombines TRBV4-3 with TRBJ2-3; TRBD2 matches at 9 bases. Germline V gives CDR1 LGHNA, CDR2 YSLEER. The junction had 5 bases not matched to a gene; V was cut back by 0 bases and J by 1 base. The CDR3 length is 17 residues. CDR3 residues: CASSQEVAGARTDTQYF. DNA of the CDR3: TGCGCCAGCAGCCAAGAAGTAGCGGGAGCCCGCACAGATACGCAGTATTTT.

The V gene is TRBV7-8, the J gene TRBJ2-7; D gene unclear. The germline CDR1 and CDR2 sequences are SGHVS and FQNEAQ. Trimming took 3 bases from V and 6 from J, leaving 18 bases between them. This CDR3 is 15 amino acids long. For the CDR3, the DNA is TGTGCCAGCAGCTTCCGCGACCGCTCGGTAGGCGAGCAGTACTTC. Protein: CASSFRDRSVGEQYF. Supplemented by reference TRBV7-8 and TRBJ2-7, the full variable domain reads GAGVSQSPRYKVAKRGQDVALRCDPISGHVSLFWYQQALGQGPEFLTYFQNEAQLDKSGLPSDRFFAERPEGSVSTLKIQRTQQEDSAVYLCASSFRDRSVGEQYFGPGTRLTVT.

This chain links TRBV10-3 with TRBJ2-1; 9 nucleotides agree with TRBD2. The ends lost 3 bases at V and 5 bases at J; junction bases unmatched: 14. This CDR3 is 18 amino acids long. Germline V gene lookup returns CDR1 ENHRY and CDR2 SYGVKD. CDR3 bases: TGTGCCATCAGTGAAGGTAGCGGGAGTCCCACCTACAACAATGAGCAGTTCTTC. It encodes CAISEGSGSPTYNNEQFF.

V gene TRBV27 combines with J gene TRBJ2-1, with 9 nucleotides matching TRBD2. Per germline, CDR1 MNHEY and CDR2 SMNVEV (reference sequence). The CDR3 consists of 15 residues. V was clipped by 5 bases and J by 4 bases; unmatched bases: 6. CDR3 sequence reads: CASSMTSGDYNEQFF. The CDR3 coding sequence is TGTGCCAGCAGTATGACTAGCGGAGATTACAATGAGCAGTTCTTC.

The chain joins TRBV27 to TRBJ2-2, with D perhaps being TRBD1 or TRBD2 (5 bases each). Germline CDR1 reads MNHEY; CDR2 reads SMNVEV (reference sequence). There are 15 residues in the CDR3. The V gene lost 5 bases and the J gene lost 4 bases, with 14 bases spanning the gap. The CDR3 region has the DNA TGTGCCAGCAGTGCAAGGGGTCGGGGCACCGGGGAGCTGTTTTTT. It specifies CASSARGRGTGELFF.

The CDR3 DNA is TGTGCCAGCAGTTTAGTTAGCGGTAATGTCTACGAGCAGTACTTC. Protein: CASSLVSGNVYEQYF. The chain combines TRBV27 with TRBJ2-7; TRBD2 might be the D (6 bases). The V end lost 2 bases, the J end lost 3 bases, and 14 bases lay between the germline ends. The germline gives CDR1 MNHEY, CDR2 SMNVEV (reference sequence). CDR3 length: 15 amino acids.

The gene calls are TRBV12-5 and TRBJ2-7; D ambiguous. The CDR3 extends over 15 amino acids. Deletions cut 5 bases from V and 3 bases from J, with 17 bases between. Looked up from germline, CDR1 is LGHNT and CDR2 is FRNRAP. CDR3 in DNA: TGTGCTAGTGGTCCCGGGCCCCCCTTGCACTACGAGCAGTACTTC. Translated, it gives CASGPGPPLHYEQYF.

V gene TRBV7-8 combines with J gene TRBJ2-5; TRBD2 aligns across 7 bases. Trimming removed 5 bases from V and 3 bases from J; junction bases left unmatched: 12. Germline V gene lookup returns CDR1 SGHVS and CDR2 FQNEAQ. This CDR3 spans 16 amino acids. The CDR3 bases are TGTGCCAGCAGCCCCACGTGGGAGGGCCAGGAAGAGACCCAGTACTTC. Residues: CASSPTWEGQEETQYF.

The count of this clone is one. The chain uses TRBV27 and TRBJ1-1, with D maybe TRBD1 (5 bases). Looked up from germline, CDR1 is MNHEY and CDR2 is SMNVEV (reference sequence). The CDR3 has 14 amino acids. Between the trimmed V and J ends, which lost 8 bases and 0 bases, there was a span of 13 bases. This CDR3 is CASGKGRMNTEAFF. CDR3 in DNA: TGTGCCAGCGGAAAGGGACGGATGAACACTGAAGCTTTCTTT.

The V and J genes are TRBV5-6 and TRBJ1-5; D may be TRBD1 (6 bases). Germline V gene data show CDR1 as SGHDT and CDR2 as YYEEEE. CDR3 length equals 15 residues. Trimming left V 4 bases short and J 2 bases short, with 13 bases between. CDR3 loop: CASSPGGQGNQPQHF. DNA for the CDR3: TGTGCCAGCAGCCCGGGGGGGCAGGGCAATCAGCCCCAGCATTTT.

The J gene is TRBJ2-7, the V gene TRBV5-6; possibly TRBD1 for D (5 bases). The CDR3 is 13 residues long. The V and J ends lost 0 bases and 2 bases respectively, with 6 bases between them. CDR1 and CDR2 (germline): SGHDT, YYEEEE. The CDR3 loop reads CASSLATAYEQYF. Written as DNA, the CDR3 is TGTGCCAGCAGCTTGGCGACAGCCTACGAGCAGTACTTC.

V is TRBV4-3 and J is TRBJ1-3, with D possibly being TRBD1 (6 bases). V dropped 1 base and J dropped 0 bases, with 16 bases sitting between them. This CDR3 has 18 amino acids. Looked up from germline, CDR1 is LGHNA and CDR2 is YSLEER. The CDR3 protein is CASSQGTPQGLSGNTIYF. The DNA of the CDR3 is TGCGCCAGCAGCCAAGGGACCCCACAGGGCCTCTCTGGAAACACCATATATTTT.

This chain connects TRBV7-6 to TRBJ2-3; D is possibly TRBD2 (6 bases). The CDR3 contains 15 residues. Trimming took off 5 bases at V and 2 bases at J, with 14 bases between the two ends. Per the germline V gene, CDR1 is SGHVS and CDR2 is FNYEAQ. As DNA, the CDR3 is TGTGCCAGCAGCCAAACCGGGAGTCTCACAGATACGCAGTATTTT. It translates to CASSQTGSLTDTQYF.

The chain recombines TRBV27 with TRBJ2-5; no definite D call. The germline V gene has CDR1 MNHEY and CDR2 SMNVEV (reference sequence). This CDR3 comprises 14 residues. Trimming removed 5 bases at V and 1 base at J, with 11 bases between. DNA of the CDR3: TGTGCCAGCAGTCCCCCGGGCAGCCAAGAGACCCAGTACTTC. Protein product: CASSPPGSQETQYF.

This clone was seen just once. The V call is TRBV5-1, the J call TRBJ2-7; D might be TRBD1 (6 bases). Trimming shortened V by 0 bases and J by 5 bases, and 12 bases separated the two germline ends. This CDR3 region has 14 residues. Germline CDR1 reads SGHRS; CDR2 reads YFSETQ. The CDR3 reads CASSLDPRGDEQYF. The CDR3 nucleotides read TGCGCCAGCAGCTTGGACCCCAGGGGCGACGAGCAGTACTTC.

The V and J genes are TRBV7-3 and TRBJ2-6; D unresolved. Trimming removed 2 bases from V and 0 bases from J, with 11 bases in between. Germline loops: CDR1 SGHTA, CDR2 FQGTGA. CDR3 length equals 17 residues. DNA for the CDR3: TGTGCCAGCAGCTTACCTCGGACCGGCTCTGGGGCCAACGTCCTGACTTTC. Its translation: CASSLPRTGSGANVLTF.

This clone is classed as medium-sized. This chain joins TRBV7-9 and TRBJ2-1; 11 bases fit TRBD1. The CDR3 consists of 16 residues. The germline CDR1 and CDR2 sequences are SEHNR and FQNEAQ (reference sequence). V gave up 2 bases and J gave up 8 bases; unmatched junction bases: 8. This CDR3 reads CASSLIGQGASDEQFF. The CDR3 bases are TGTGCCAGCAGCTTAATCGGACAGGGGGCGTCGGATGAGCAGTTCTTC.

The chain carries TRBV5-1 and TRBJ1-4; the match to TRBD1 covers 7 bases. CDR3 size: 15 residues. The ends lost 4 bases at V and 5 bases at J; junction bases unmatched: 8. Germline loops: CDR1 SGHRS, CDR2 YFSETQ. CDR3 loop: CASSPEGALNEKLFF. CDR3 sequence (DNA): TGCGCCAGCAGCCCGGAGGGGGCGCTGAATGAAAAACTGTTTTTT.